The T cell receptor (beta chain) described here comes from a study of T cell changes during pregnancy in multiple sclerosis. The CDR3 runs to 16 residues. V lost 1 base and J lost 4; bases outside the gene matches: 9. CDR1 is SGDLS and CDR2 is YYNGEE in the germline V gene. The data were produced by immunoSEQ multiplex PCR, yet TCRdb's version contains in-frame clones alone and is incomplete. The sample has about 79,000 clones, around nine tenths seen once. The J gene is TRBJ1-2, the V gene TRBV9; 8 bases match TRBD1. The TCR sequence derives from a female donor with multiple sclerosis, enrolled in a pregnancy study. Material: CD4+ T cells from peripheral blood mononuclear cells, obtained in the second trimester of pregnancy. CDR3 sequence (DNA): TGTGCCAGCAGCGTAACCCCTACAGGGGGGCTCTATGGCTACACCTTC. Residues: CASSVTPTGGLYGYTF. Full variable domain (remainder filled in from reference TRBV9 and TRBJ1-2): DSGVTQTPKHLITATGQRVTLRCSPRSGDLSVYWYQQSLDQGLQFLIQYYNGEERAKGNILERFSAQQFPDLHSELNLSSLELGDSALYFCASSVTPTGGLYGYTFGSGTRLTVV.